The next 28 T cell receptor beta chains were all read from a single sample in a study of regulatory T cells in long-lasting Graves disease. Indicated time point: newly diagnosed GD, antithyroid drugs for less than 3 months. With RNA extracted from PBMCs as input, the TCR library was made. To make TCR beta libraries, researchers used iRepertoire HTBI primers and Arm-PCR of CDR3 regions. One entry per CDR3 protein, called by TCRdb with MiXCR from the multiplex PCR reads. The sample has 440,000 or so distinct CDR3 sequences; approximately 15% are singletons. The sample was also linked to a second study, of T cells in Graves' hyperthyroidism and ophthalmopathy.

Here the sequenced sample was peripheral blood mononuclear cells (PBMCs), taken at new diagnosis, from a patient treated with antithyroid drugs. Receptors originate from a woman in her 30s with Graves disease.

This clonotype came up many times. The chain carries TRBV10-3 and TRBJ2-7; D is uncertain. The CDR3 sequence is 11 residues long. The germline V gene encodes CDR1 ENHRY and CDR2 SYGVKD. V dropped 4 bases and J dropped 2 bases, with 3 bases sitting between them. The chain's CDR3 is CAISAPYEQYF. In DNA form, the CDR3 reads TGTGCCATCAGTGCTCCCTACGAGCAGTACTTC.

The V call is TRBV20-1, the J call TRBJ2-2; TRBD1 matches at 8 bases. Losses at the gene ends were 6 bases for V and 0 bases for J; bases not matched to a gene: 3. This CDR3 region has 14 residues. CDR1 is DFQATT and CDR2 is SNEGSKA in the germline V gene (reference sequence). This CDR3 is CSARDRPNTGELFF. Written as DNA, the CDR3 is TGCAGTGCAAGGGACAGGCCGAACACCGGGGAGCTGTTTTTT.

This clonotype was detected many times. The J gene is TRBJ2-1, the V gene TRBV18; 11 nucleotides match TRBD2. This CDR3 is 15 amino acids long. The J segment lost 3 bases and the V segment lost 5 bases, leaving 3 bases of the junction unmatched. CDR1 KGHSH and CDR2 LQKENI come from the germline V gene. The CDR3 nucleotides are TGTGCCAGCTCAGGGACTAGCGGATTCTACAATGAGCAGTTCTTC. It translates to CASSGTSGFYNEQFF.

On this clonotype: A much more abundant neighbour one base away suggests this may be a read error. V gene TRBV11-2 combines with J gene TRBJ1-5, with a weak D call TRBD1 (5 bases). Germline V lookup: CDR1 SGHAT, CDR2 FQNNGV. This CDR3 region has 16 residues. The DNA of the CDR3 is TGTACCAGACCGATCTGGAGGGGAGAAGGCAATCAGCCCCAGCATTTT. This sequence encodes CTRPIWRGEGNQPQHF. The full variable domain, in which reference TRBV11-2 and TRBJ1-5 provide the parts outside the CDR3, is EAGVAQSPRYKIIEKRQSVAFWCNPISGHATLYWYQQILGQGPKLLIQFQNNGVVDDSQLPKDRFSAERLKGVDSTLKIQPAKLEDSAVYLCTRPIWRGEGNQPQHFGDGTRLSIL.

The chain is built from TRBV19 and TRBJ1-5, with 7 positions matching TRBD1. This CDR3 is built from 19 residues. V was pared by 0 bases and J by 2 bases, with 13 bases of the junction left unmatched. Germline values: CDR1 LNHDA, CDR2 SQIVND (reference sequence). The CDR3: CASSIDTQDTQGGNQPQHF. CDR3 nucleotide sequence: TGTGCCAGTAGTATAGATACTCAAGACACCCAGGGGGGCAATCAGCCCCAGCATTTT.

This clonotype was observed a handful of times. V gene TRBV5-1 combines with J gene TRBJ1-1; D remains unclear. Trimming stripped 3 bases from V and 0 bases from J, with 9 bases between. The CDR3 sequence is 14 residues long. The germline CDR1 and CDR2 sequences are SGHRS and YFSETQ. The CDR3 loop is CASSSPGMNTEAFF. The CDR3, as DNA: TGCGCCAGCAGCTCACCCGGTATGAACACTGAAGCTTTCTTT.

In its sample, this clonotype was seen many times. This CDR3 reads CASSSRGWGGRTETQYF. CDR3 bases: TGTGCCAGCAGCTCCCGTGGTTGGGGAGGCCGCACGGAGACCCAGTACTTC. This chain uses TRBV28 with TRBJ2-5, with a possible D match to TRBD2 (6 bases). CDR1 MDHEN and CDR2 SYDVKM come from the germline V gene. V was trimmed by 6 bases and J by 5 bases, leaving 25 bases between them. This CDR3 contains 17 residues. Using reference TRBV28 and TRBJ2-5 for the parts outside the CDR3, the full variable domain is DVKVTQSSRYLVKRTGEKVFLECVQDMDHENMFWYRQDPGLGLRLIYFSYDVKMKEKGDIPEGYSVSREKKERFSLILESASTNQTSMYLCASSSRGWGGRTETQYFGPGTRLLVL.

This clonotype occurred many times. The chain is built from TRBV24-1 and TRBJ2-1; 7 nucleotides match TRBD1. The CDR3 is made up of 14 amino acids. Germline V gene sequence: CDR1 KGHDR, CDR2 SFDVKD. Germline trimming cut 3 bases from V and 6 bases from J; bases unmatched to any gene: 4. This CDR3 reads CATSDAGTANEQFF. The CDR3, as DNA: TGTGCCACCAGTGATGCCGGGACAGCCAATGAGCAGTTCTTC.

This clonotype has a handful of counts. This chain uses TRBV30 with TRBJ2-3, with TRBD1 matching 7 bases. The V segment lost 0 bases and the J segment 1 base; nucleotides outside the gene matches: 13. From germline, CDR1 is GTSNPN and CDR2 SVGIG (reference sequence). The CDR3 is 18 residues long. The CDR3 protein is CAWSVLRTGPFRTDTQYF. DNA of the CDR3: TGTGCCTGGAGTGTTCTAAGGACAGGACCCTTCCGCACAGATACGCAGTATTTT. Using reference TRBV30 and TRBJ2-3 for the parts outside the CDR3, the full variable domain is SQTIHQWPATLVQPVGSPLSLECTVEGTSNPNLYWYRQAAGRGLQLLFYSVGIGQISSEVPQNLSASRPQDRQFILSSKKLLLSDSGFYLCAWSVLRTGPFRTDTQYFGPGTRLTVL.

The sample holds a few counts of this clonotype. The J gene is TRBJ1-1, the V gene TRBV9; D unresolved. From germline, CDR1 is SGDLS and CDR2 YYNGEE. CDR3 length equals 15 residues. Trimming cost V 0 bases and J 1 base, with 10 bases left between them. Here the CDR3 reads CASSVVGSQNTEAFF. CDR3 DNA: TGTGCCAGCAGCGTAGTGGGCAGTCAGAACACTGAAGCTTTCTTT.

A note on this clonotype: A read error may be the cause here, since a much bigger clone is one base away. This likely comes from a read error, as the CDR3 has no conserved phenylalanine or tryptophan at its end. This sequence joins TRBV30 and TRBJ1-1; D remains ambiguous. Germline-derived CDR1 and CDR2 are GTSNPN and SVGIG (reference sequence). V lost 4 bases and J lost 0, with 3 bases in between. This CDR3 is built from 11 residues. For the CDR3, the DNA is TGTGCCTGGACCCTGAACACTGAAGCTTTCTCT. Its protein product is CAWTLNTEAFS.

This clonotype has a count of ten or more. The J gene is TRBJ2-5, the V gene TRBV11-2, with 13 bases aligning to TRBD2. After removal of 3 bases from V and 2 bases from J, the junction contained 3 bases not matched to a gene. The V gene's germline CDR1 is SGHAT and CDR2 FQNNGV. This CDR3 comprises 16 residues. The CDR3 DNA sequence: TGTGCCAGCAGCTTCCTGACTAGCGGGAGGCAAGAGACCCAGTACTTC. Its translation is CASSFLTSGRQETQYF.

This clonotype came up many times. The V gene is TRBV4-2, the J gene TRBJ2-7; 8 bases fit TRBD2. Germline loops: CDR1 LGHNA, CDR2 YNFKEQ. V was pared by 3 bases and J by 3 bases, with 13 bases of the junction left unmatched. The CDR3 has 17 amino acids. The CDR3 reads CASSQEYGLATYYEQYF. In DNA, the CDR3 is TGTGCCAGCAGCCAGGAGTATGGACTAGCCACATACTACGAGCAGTACTTC.

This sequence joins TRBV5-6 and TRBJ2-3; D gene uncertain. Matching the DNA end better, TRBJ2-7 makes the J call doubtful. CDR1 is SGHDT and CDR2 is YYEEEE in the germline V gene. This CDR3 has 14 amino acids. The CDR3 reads CASSRPTDTYEQYF. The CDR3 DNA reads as TGTGCCAGCAGCCGCCCAACGGATACCTACGAGCAGTACTTC.

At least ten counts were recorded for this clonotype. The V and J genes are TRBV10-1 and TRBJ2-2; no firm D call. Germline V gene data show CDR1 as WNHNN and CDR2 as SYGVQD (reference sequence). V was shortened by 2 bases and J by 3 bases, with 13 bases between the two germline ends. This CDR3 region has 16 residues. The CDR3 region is CASSEVARLDTGELFF. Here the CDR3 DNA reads TGCGCCAGCAGTGAGGTCGCTAGGCTCGACACCGGGGAGCTGTTTTTT.

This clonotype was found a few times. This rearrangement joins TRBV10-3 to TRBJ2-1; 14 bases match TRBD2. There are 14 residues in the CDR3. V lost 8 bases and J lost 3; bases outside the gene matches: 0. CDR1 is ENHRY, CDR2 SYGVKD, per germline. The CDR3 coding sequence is TGTGCCATCGGGACTAGCGGGAGCTACAATGAGCAGTTCTTC. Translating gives CAIGTSGSYNEQFF.

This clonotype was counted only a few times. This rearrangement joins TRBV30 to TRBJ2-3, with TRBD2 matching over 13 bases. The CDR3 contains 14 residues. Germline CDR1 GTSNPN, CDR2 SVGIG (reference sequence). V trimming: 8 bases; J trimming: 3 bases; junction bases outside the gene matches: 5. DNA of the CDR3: TGTGCCGCGAAACTAGCGGGAGGGACAGATACGCAGTATTTT. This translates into CAAKLAGGTDTQYF. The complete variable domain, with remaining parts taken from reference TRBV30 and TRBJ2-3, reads SQTIHQWPATLVQPVGSPLSLECTVEGTSNPNLYWYRQAAGRGLQLLFYSVGIGQISSEVPQNLSASRPQDRQFILSSKKLLLSDSGFYLCAAKLAGGTDTQYFGPGTRLTVL.

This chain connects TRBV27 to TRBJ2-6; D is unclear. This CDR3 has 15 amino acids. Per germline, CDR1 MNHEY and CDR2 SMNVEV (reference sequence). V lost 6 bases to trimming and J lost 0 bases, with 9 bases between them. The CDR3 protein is CASRALGSGANVLTF. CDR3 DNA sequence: TGTGCCAGCAGGGCTCTGGGCTCTGGGGCCAACGTCCTGACTTTC.

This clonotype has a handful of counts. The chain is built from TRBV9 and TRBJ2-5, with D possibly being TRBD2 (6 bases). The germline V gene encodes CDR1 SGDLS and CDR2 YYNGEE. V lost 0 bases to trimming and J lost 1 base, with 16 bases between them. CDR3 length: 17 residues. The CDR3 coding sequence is TGTGCCAGCAGCGTAGATGTCCCTGGGGGGATCCAAGAGACCCAGTACTTC. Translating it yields CASSVDVPGGIQETQYF.

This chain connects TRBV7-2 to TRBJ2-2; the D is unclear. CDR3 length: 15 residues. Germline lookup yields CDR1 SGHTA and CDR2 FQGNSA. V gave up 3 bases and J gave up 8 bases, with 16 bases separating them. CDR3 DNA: TGTGCCAGCAGCTTCGCGACAACTTGGAGTGGGGAGCTGTTTTTT. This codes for CASSFATTWSGELFF.

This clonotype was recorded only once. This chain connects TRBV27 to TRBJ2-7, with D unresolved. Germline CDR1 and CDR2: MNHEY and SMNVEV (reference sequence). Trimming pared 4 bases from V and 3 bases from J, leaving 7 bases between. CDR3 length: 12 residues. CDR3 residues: CASSSTLYEQYF. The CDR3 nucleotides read TGTGCCAGCAGTTCGACTCTCTACGAGCAGTACTTC.

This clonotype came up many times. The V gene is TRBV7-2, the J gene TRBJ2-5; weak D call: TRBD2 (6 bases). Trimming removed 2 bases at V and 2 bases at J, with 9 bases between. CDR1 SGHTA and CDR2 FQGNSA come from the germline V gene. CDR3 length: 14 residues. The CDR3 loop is CASSLLAVQETQYF. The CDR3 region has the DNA TGTGCCAGCAGCTTATTAGCGGTTCAAGAGACCCAGTACTTC.

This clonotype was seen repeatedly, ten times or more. The CDR3 spells CASSLWRKVQETQYF. DNA of the CDR3: TGTGCCAGCAGCCTCTGGCGGAAGGTACAAGAGACCCAGTACTTC. The chain recombines TRBV3-1 with TRBJ2-5; no clear D. This CDR3 has 15 amino acids. Germline V CDR1 and CDR2: LGHDT, YNNKEL (reference sequence). Trimming left V 4 bases short and J 2 bases short, with 14 bases between.

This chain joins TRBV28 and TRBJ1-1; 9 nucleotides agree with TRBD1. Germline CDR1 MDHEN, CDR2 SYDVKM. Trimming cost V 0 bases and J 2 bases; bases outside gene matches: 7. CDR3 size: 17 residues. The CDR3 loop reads CASSLWGLGQGNTEAFF. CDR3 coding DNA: TGTGCCAGCAGTTTATGGGGTTTGGGACAGGGTAACACTGAAGCTTTCTTT.

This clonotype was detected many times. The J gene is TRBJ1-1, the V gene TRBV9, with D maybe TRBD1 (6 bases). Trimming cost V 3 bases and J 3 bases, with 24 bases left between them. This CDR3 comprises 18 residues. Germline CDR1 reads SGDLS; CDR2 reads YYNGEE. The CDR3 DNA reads TGTGCCAGCAGCGAAGGTCCGGGACAACTAAAAGGGGACACTGAAGCTTTCTTT. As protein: CASSEGPGQLKGDTEAFF.

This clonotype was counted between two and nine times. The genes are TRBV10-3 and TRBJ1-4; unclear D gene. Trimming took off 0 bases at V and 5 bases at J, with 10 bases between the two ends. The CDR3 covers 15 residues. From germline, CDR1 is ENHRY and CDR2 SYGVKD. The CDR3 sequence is CAISESSGRNEKLFF. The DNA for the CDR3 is TGTGCCATCAGTGAGTCTTCGGGAAGGAATGAAAAACTGTTTTTT.

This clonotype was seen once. CDR3 region: CASSPNPQGALAPMGETQYF. As DNA, the CDR3 is TGTGCCAGCAGCCCCAATCCACAGGGGGCCCTAGCGCCTATGGGAGAGACCCAGTACTTC. The V gene is TRBV9, the J gene TRBJ2-5; 9 bases are a match to TRBD1. The CDR3 covers 20 residues. V was clipped by 4 bases and J by 4 bases; unmatched bases: 23. CDR1 and CDR2 from the germline V gene are SGDLS and YYNGEE.

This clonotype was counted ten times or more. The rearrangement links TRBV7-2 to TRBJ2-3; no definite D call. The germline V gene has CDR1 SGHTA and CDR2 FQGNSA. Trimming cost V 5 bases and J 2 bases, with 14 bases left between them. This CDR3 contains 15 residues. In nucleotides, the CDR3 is TGTGCCAGCAGCCCTCAGGAGACAAACACAGATACGCAGTATTTT. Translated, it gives CASSPQETNTDTQYF.